The present T cell receptor (beta chain) was sequenced within a study of PD-L1 blockade in urothelial cancer. Overall study context: Earlier, patients had received 0 to 3 chemotherapy regimens. The median T cell count in blood samples was 140,000 to 150,000. Broader study findings: For durable-benefit patients, tumor-associated blood clones expanded more at 3 weeks.

The germline V gene has CDR1 MGHRA and CDR2 YSYEKL. The CDR3 consists of 19 residues. V trimming: 2 bases; J trimming: 0 bases; junction bases outside the gene matches: 13. With respect to this clone: Antigen: not known.

Synthetic templates analogous to TCR were spiked into all PCRs individually. Repertoires were generated with immunoSEQ multiplex PCR, while TCRdb's copy carries only in-frame clones and drops some. This table holds about 80,000 clones, about nine tenths found once. The source material was PBMCs, sampled around atezolizumab (anti-PD-L1) treatment. V usage is TRBV4-1 and J usage is TRBJ2-7, with TRBD2 identical over 10 bases. This receptor was identified in a woman between 65 and 79 years old with urothelial cancer. CDR3 coding DNA: TGCGCCAGCAGCCAATATGCCCTAGCGGGAGCCCAACACTCCTACGAGCAGTACTTC. It specifies CASSQYALAGAQHSYEQYF.